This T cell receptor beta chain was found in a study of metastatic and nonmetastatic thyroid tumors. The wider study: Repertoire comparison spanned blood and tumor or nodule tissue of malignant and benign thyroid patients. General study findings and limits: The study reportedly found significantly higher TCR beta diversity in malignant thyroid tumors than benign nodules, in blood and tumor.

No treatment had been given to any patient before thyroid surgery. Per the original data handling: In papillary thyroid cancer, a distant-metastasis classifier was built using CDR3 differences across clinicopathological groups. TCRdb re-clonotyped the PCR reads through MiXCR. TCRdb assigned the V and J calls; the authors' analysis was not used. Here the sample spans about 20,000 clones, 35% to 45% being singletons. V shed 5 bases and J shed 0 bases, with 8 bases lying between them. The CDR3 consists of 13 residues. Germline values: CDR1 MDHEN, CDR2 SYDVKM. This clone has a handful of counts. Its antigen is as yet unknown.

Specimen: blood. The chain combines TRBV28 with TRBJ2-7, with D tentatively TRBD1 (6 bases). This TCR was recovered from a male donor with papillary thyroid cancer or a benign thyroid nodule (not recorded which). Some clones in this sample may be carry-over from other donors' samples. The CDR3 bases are TGTGCCAGCAGTCCCAGGGGCTCCTACGAGCAGTACTTC. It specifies CASSPRGSYEQYF.